The 3 T cell receptor beta chains in this list originate from one sample, sequenced in a study of T cell responses to AZD1222 COVID-19 vaccine. The repertoire was sequenced with immunoSEQ multiplex PCR; TCRdb's copy has only in-frame clones and lacks some. This sample has around 94,000 clones; about 88% occur once, and the top ten carry 15% to 20%. The sequencing here drew on peripheral blood, taken on day 0 of AZD1222 vaccination. The receptor source for this set is an adult in good health.

This clone was recorded once. The V and J genes are TRBV5-1 and TRBJ2-2; 7 nucleotides line up with TRBD1. Losses at the gene ends were 1 base for V and 2 bases for J; bases not matched to a gene: 11. Germline CDR1 SGHRS, CDR2 YFSETQ. CDR3 length: 18 residues. In nucleotides, the CDR3 is TGCGCCAGCAGCTTGCCCACAGGGGTACGGGGAAACACCGGGGAGCTGTTTTTT. Translating gives CASSLPTGVRGNTGELFF.

This clone was seen just once. The CDR3 nucleotides read TGTGCCAGCACCCAAAGACAGGGGCACTACGAGCAGTACTTC. The encoded protein is CASTQRQGHYEQYF. V usage is TRBV18 and J usage is TRBJ2-7; 8 bases line up with TRBD1. CDR3 length equals 14 residues. Unmatched junction bases numbered 9, after V lost 8 bases and J lost 3 bases. Per the germline V gene, CDR1 is KGHSH and CDR2 is LQKENI.

This chain uses TRBV4-3 with TRBJ2-7, with 9 bases identical to TRBD1. With 1 base clipped from V and 4 bases from J, the junction kept 2 bases outside the gene matches. Germline V lookup: CDR1 LGHNA, CDR2 YSLEER. This CDR3 contains 14 residues. The DNA of the CDR3 is TGCGCCAGCAGCCAAGGGACAGGGGAGTACGAGCAGTACTTC. This codes for CASSQGTGEYEQYF.